The following is a TCR beta chain sequence with its context. This entry is derived from a study of early stage breast cancer tumors. The table came from immunoSEQ multiplex PCR; TCRdb's copy has only in-frame clones and leaves some out. The sample lists just under 30,000 clones, roughly four fifths seen once, with 9.3% in the top ten. The V gene end was trimmed by 4 bases and the J gene end by 1 base; junction bases not matched to a gene: 4. Germline-derived CDR1 and CDR2 are SGHNT and YYREEE (reference sequence). This CDR3 has 15 residues. The chain couples TRBV5-4 to TRBJ2-4; 8 positions agree with TRBD1. This sequence was found in a person in their fifties with breast cancer. Sequenced input: blood. The CDR3 region is CASSPDRAAKNIQYF. As DNA, the CDR3 is TGTGCCAGCAGCCCGGACAGGGCGGCCAAAAACATTCAGTACTTC.